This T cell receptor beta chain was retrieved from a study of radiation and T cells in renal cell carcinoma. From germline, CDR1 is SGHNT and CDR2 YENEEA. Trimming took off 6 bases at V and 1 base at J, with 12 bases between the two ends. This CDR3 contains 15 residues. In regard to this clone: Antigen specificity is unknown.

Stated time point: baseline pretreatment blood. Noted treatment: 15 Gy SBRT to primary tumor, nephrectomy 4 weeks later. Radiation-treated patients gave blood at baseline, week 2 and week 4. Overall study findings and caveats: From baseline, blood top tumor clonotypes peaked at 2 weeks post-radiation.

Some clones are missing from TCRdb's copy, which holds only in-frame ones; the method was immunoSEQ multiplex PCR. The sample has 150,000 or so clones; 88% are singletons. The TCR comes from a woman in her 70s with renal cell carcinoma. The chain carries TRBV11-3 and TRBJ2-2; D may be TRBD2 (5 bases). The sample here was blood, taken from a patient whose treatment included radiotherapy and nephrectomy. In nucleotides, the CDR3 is TGTGCCAGCAGGAAAGCGGCTTTGAACACCGGGGAGCTGTTTTTT. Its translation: CASRKAALNTGELFF. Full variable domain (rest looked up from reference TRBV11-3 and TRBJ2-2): EAGVVQSPRYKIIEKKQPVAFWCNPISGHNTLYWYLQNLGQGPELLIRYENEEAVDDSQLPKDRFSAERLKGVDSTLKIQPAELGDSAVYLCASRKAALNTGELFFGEGSRLTVL.